Listed below are T cell receptor beta chains from one sample, sequenced in a study of brain metastases from non-small cell lung cancer. Sequenced by immunoSEQ multiplex PCR; TCRdb stores in-frame clones only, minus some. The data show some 1,400 clones, roughly 80% seen once. Sequencing used tumor-adjacent normal tissue. These receptors all come from a donor aged 40 or older with non-small cell lung cancer. Each CDR3 is given with its conserved first and last residue. D genes are given only for firm matches. A clone size is listed for some rows: how often the clone was seen (once, few, many), or a class if it is expanded.

cdr3_aa cdr3_nt j_call d_call v_call clone_size
CATSSGGEQYF TGTGCCACCTCCTCGGGGGGCGAGCAGTACTTT TRBJ2-7 . TRBV12-3/TRBV12-4 .
CASSLTGGEQYF TGTGCCAGCAGTTTGACAGGGGGCGAGCAGTACTTC TRBJ2-7 TRBD1 TRBV7-9 .
CASSLREGTETQYF TGTGCCAGCAGCTTACGAGAGGGTACGGAGACCCAGTACTTC TRBJ2-5 . TRBV7-3 .
CASSSNDRVMFYEQYF TGTGCCAGCAGTTCCAACGACAGGGTTATGTTCTACGAGCAGTACTTC TRBJ2-7 TRBD1 TRBV6-2/TRBV6-3 once
CASSLVEGPEFF TGTGCCAGCAGCCTCGTAGAAGGACCCGAGTTCTTC TRBJ2-1 . TRBV3-1/TRBV3-2 .
CASSQDWPGSSYEQYF TGCGCCAGCAGCCAAGATTGGCCGGGATCCTCCTACGAGCAGTACTTC TRBJ2-7 . TRBV4-3 .
CASSLWTGALGAFF TGTGCCAGCAGCCTCTGGACAGGGGCCTTAGGAGCTTTCTTT TRBJ1-1 TRBD1 TRBV7-2 .
CASSNMAGYDYTF TGTGCCAGCAGTAACATGGCAGGTTATGACTACACCTTC TRBJ1-2 . TRBV27 .
CASSLDGGRQNEQFF TGTGCCAGCAGCTTAGATGGCGGGAGGCAGAATGAGCAGTTCTTC TRBJ2-1 TRBD2 TRBV11-3 .
CASIPVRIRCKDTQYF TGTGCCAGCATCCCAGTGAGGATTCGGTGTAAAGATACGCAGTATTTT TRBJ2-3 . TRBV27 .
CASSPRDRNQPQHF TGTGCCAGCAGCCCTCGGGACAGAAATCAGCCCCAGCATTTT TRBJ1-5 TRBD1 TRBV3-1/TRBV3-2 .
CASSLGGNSPLHF TGTGCCAGCAGCTTAGGGGGTAATTCACCCCTCCACTTT TRBJ1-6 . TRBV11-3 .
CASSSKRGGLGKTDTQYF TGTGCCAGCAGCTCAAAACGGGGGGGCCTGGGGAAAACAGATACGCAGTATTTT TRBJ2-3 TRBD2 TRBV11-2 .
CASSPQDGPQHF TGTGCCAGCAGCCCCCAGGATGGGCCCCAGCATTTT TRBJ1-5 . TRBV7-9 once
CASTPGGLETQYF TGTGCCAGCACCCCTGGGGGTTTAGAGACCCAGTACTTC TRBJ2-5 . TRBV6-5 .
CASSQSLGTDTQYF TGTGCCAGCAGCCAAAGTCTTGGCACAGATACGCAGTATTTT TRBJ2-3 . TRBV4-2 .
CASSKGQLNTEAFF TGTGCCAGTAGTAAAGGACAGTTGAACACTGAAGCTTTCTTT TRBJ1-1 . TRBV19 .
CASSLYKTGWDEKLFF TGCGCCAGCAGCCTCTACAAAACAGGGTGGGATGAAAAACTGTTTTTT TRBJ1-4 . TRBV4-1 .
CASSLGTGGSEIQYF TGTGCCAGCAGCTTAGGTACGGGAGGGTCAGAGATCCAGTACTTC TRBJ2-5 TRBD2 TRBV7-6 .
CASNRGTGSTGELFF TGTGCCAGCAACCGGGGGACAGGGTCCACCGGGGAGCTGTTTTTT TRBJ2-2 TRBD1 TRBV7-9 .
CASSPTGGQGSPLHF TGTGCCAGCAGCCCGACAGGGGGCCAAGGCTCACCCCTCCACTTT TRBJ1-6 TRBD1 TRBV7-3 .
CASSVTEAGEAFF TGTGCCAGCAGTGTCACGGAAGCGGGTGAAGCTTTCTTT TRBJ1-1 . TRBV6-4 once
CASSYLRSWGEQFF TGTGCCAGCAGTTACTTGCGGAGTTGGGGTGAGCAGTTCTTC TRBJ2-1 . TRBV6-2/TRBV6-3 .
CASSPRTANYGYTF TGTGCCAGCAGCCCACGGACAGCTAACTATGGCTACACCTTC TRBJ1-2 . TRBV7-2 .